This T cell receptor beta chain emerged from a study of blood T cell repertoires in COVID-19. About the study: T cells, B-cell-depleted T cells, or PBMCs provided the cDNA or gDNA that served as material.

The CDR3 sequence is 16 residues long. Germline CDR1 and CDR2: SNHLY and FYNNEI. Trimming stripped 1 base from V and 2 bases from J, with 12 bases between. Profiled with immunoSEQ multiplex PCR; TCRdb holds only in-frame clones, not every one. The table has more than 150,000 clones, around four fifths seen once. V usage is TRBV2 and J usage is TRBJ2-4; D may be TRBD1 (5 bases). The receptor's source is an elderly woman with active or convalescent COVID-19. Material for sequencing was peripheral blood. CDR3 in amino acids: CASSEGGSLTKNIQYF. The CDR3 DNA sequence: TGTGCCAGCAGTGAAGGGGGCAGTTTGACCAAAAACATTCAGTACTTC.